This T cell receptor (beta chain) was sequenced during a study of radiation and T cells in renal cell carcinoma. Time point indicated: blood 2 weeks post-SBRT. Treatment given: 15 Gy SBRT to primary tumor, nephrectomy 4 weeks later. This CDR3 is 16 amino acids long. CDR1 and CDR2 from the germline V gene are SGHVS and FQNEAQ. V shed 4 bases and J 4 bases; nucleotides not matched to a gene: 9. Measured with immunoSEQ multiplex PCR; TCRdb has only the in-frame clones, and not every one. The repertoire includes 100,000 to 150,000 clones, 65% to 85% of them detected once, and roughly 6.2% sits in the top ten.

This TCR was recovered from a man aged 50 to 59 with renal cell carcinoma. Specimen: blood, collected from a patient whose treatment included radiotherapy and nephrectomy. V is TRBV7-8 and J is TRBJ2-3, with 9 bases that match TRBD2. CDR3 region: CASSYVSGSGADTQYF. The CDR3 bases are TGTGCCAGCAGCTACGTTAGCGGGAGTGGCGCAGATACGCAGTATTTT.